This TCR beta chain was recovered during a study of identical twins. Overall study results and limits: Interpretation of the results relied on cross-sectional statistical analysis and not on following the same donors. Invariant MAIT and iNKT cells may have partly biased zero-insertion analyses. A lower insertion count was a feature of abundant cord blood beta clonotypes, with no such feature in memory repertoires.

Points on this clonotype: What it binds is not known.

From the 5' RACE reads, TCRdb called clonotypes with MiXCR, one entry per CDR3 protein. The sample lists 1.5 million to 2 million distinct CDR3 sequences, less than 35% occurring once. The CDR3 totals 14 residues. Germline V gene data show CDR1 as DFQATT and CDR2 as SNEGSKA (reference sequence). The sequence was collected from a newborn girl in good health. The chain joins TRBV20-1 to TRBJ2-4; 11 nucleotides match TRBD1. The J call could be wrong; TRBJ2-5 is a better fit for the DNA end. The material sequenced was cord blood. In nucleotides, the CDR3 is TGCAGTGCTTCCCGGACAGGGGGCTCAGAGACCCAGTACTTC. This codes for CSASRTGGSETQYF.